This T cell receptor beta chain was recovered during a study of blood T cell repertoires in COVID-19. Measured with immunoSEQ multiplex PCR; TCRdb has only the in-frame clones, and not every one. The sample lists over 50,000 clones; about four fifths were seen once. The CDR3 consists of 16 residues. V trimming: 0 bases; J trimming: 1 base; junction bases outside the gene matches: 7. The V gene's germline CDR1 is SGHRS and CDR2 YFSETQ. The J gene is TRBJ2-7, the V gene TRBV5-1, with 7 bases that match TRBD1. This TCR was recovered from a woman aged 45-59 years with active or convalescent COVID-19. Sequencing used peripheral blood. CDR3: CASSLVGAGGSYEQYF. In DNA, the CDR3 is TGCGCCAGCAGCTTGGTGGGGGCAGGGGGTTCCTACGAGCAGTACTTC.